This note documents a single TCR beta chain sequence. This record comes from a study of shared clonotypes between healthy human individuals. TCRdb's copy holds only in-frame clones and misses some; the assay was immunoSEQ multiplex PCR. This sample has more than 2 million clones, with approximately 95% found just once. After removal of 6 bases from V and 6 bases from J, the junction contained 9 bases not matched to a gene. In germline, CDR1 is MNHEY, CDR2 SMNVEV (reference sequence). This CDR3 has 14 amino acids. The J gene is TRBJ2-7, the V gene TRBV27, with TRBD1 matching 9 bases. The specimen was naive CD4+ T cells sorted from blood. Noted subset: CD45RA+ positively selected. This clonotype was sampled from a man aged 18-30 years in good health. Here the CDR3 reads CASSLQGARGEQYF. The CDR3 nucleotides are TGTGCCAGCAGCTTACAGGGGGCAAGGGGCGAGCAGTACTTC.